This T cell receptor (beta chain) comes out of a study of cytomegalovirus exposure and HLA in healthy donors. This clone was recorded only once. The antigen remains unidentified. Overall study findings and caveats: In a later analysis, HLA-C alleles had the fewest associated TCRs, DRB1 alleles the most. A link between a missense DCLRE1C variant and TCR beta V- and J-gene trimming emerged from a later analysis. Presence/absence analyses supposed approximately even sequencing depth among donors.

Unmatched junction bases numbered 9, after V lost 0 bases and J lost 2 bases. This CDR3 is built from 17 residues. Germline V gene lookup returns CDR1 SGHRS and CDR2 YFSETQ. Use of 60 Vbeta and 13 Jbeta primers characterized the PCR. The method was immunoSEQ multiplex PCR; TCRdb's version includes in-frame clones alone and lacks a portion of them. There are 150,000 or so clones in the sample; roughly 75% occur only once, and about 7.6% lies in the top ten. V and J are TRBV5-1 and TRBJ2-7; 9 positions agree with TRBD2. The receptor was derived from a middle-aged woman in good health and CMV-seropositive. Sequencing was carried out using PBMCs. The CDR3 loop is CASSLGAGGPDAYEQYF. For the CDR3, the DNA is TGCGCCAGCAGCTTGGGGGCGGGAGGGCCTGATGCCTACGAGCAGTACTTC.